This T cell receptor (beta chain) appears in the sequencing data of a study of CD8 T cells in Susac syndrome. An amount of RNA that ranged from roughly 0.45 to 1 ug was reverse transcribed with random hexamers. TCRdb re-called the immunoSEQ multiplex PCR reads with MiXCR, one entry per CDR3 protein. The sample yields hundreds of thousands of distinct CDR3 sequences, 92% seen once. General study results and limits: As acknowledged by the study, its TCR sequencing and HLA analysis included a relatively small number of individuals.

In regard to this clonotype: The antigen remains unidentified.

The receptor comes from a human donor with multiple sclerosis. Sample: CD8+ T cells from PBMCs.

CDR3 nucleotide sequence: TGTGCCAGCAGCCAAGCGTGGGGGACTGAGCAGTTCTTC. Residues: CASSQAWGTEQFF. The V and J genes are TRBV3-1 and TRBJ2-1; D possibly uses TRBD1 or TRBD2 (5 bases each). Germline V gene sequence: CDR1 LGHDT, CDR2 YNNKEL (reference sequence). V lost 1 base and J lost 9, with 10 bases in between. The CDR3 spans 13 residues.